These T cell receptor beta chains were read from a single sample in a study of post-analysis software for immune sequencing data. TCRdb redid the calling of the PCR reads with MiXCR, one entry per CDR3 protein. The table includes fewer than 550,000 distinct CDR3 sequences, less than 40% detected once. The sample taken for sequencing was blood. Receptors were obtained from a girl under 18 with multiple sclerosis. Both conserved end residues are part of each CDR3. D genes are given only for firm matches. Size is omitted from some rows. Given values are once, few, many or a class for expanded clones.

v_gene: TRBV29-1; d_gene: -; len: 14; j_gene: TRBJ1-2; abundance: -; CDR3nt: TGCAGCGTTGAAGCTGGGCAATCGGGCTATGGCTACACCTTC; CDR3aa: CSVEAGQSGYGYTF
v_gene: TRBV5-1; d_gene: TRBD2; len: 15; j_gene: TRBJ2-1; abundance: -; CDR3nt: TGCGCCAGCAGCGACGGGACTAGCGGGCTCAATGAGCAGTTCTTC; CDR3aa: CASSDGTSGLNEQFF
v_gene: TRBV18; d_gene: TRBD2; len: 13; j_gene: TRBJ2-7; abundance: -; CDR3nt: TGTGCCAGCTCACAACTAGCGGGGGGCGAGCAGTACTTC; CDR3aa: CASSQLAGGEQYF
v_gene: TRBV18; d_gene: -; len: 17; j_gene: TRBJ2-7; abundance: once; CDR3nt: TGTGCCAGCTCACCTTTCCAAGGACAAACCTCCTTTACCGAGCAGTACTTC; CDR3aa: CASSPFQGQTSFTEQYF
v_gene: TRBV20-1; d_gene: -; len: 16; j_gene: TRBJ2-1; abundance: few; CDR3nt: TGCAACCCGACCCCCTGGGGGCTCATACCAAACAATGAGCAGTTCTTC; CDR3aa: CNPTPWGLIPNNEQFF
v_gene: TRBV7-9; d_gene: TRBD1; len: 16; j_gene: TRBJ2-3; abundance: -; CDR3nt: TGTGCCAGCAGCCAAGGACAGGGGGAGATCACAGATACGCAGTATTTT; CDR3aa: CASSQGQGEITDTQYF
v_gene: TRBV20-1; d_gene: TRBD1; len: 14; j_gene: TRBJ2-7; abundance: few; CDR3nt: TGCAGTGCTAATCCCGGGACAGTACCCTACGAGCAGTACTTC; CDR3aa: CSANPGTVPYEQYF
v_gene: TRBV7-9; d_gene: -; len: 15; j_gene: TRBJ2-1; abundance: few; CDR3nt: TGTGCCAGCAGTCGTGTGGGAGGGGGCCACAATGAGCAGTTCTTC; CDR3aa: CASSRVGGGHNEQFF
v_gene: TRBV20-1; d_gene: -; len: 15; j_gene: TRBJ2-3; abundance: few; CDR3nt: TGCAGTGCTAGACGGTCAGGTCTGAGCACAGATACGCAGTATTTT; CDR3aa: CSARRSGLSTDTQYF
v_gene: TRBV5-1; d_gene: TRBD1; len: 16; j_gene: TRBJ2-5; abundance: -; CDR3nt: TGCGCCAGCAGCTTTCCCGGGACAGGCGACCAAGAGACCCAGTACTTC; CDR3aa: CASSFPGTGDQETQYF
v_gene: TRBV6-5; d_gene: -; len: 13; j_gene: TRBJ2-1; abundance: few; CDR3nt: TGTGCCAGCAGTCTGGACGATTACGGTGAGCAGTTCTTC; CDR3aa: CASSLDDYGEQFF
v_gene: TRBV12-3/TRBV12-4; d_gene: TRBD2; len: 18; j_gene: TRBJ2-1; abundance: -; CDR3nt: TGTGCCAGCAGTTTAGCGGGAGCGGGGGGGCTGCAGTACAATGAGCAGTTCTTC; CDR3aa: CASSLAGAGGLQYNEQFF
v_gene: TRBV20-1; d_gene: TRBD1; len: 17; j_gene: TRBJ1-5; abundance: -; CDR3nt: TGCAGTGCTAGAGACCCGGACAGGGAGGGCGTTTATCAGCCCCAGCATTTT; CDR3aa: CSARDPDREGVYQPQHF
v_gene: TRBV7-9; d_gene: -; len: 15; j_gene: TRBJ2-5; abundance: -; CDR3nt: TGTGCCAGCAGCAGGGGGGGGCCTGTCCAAGAGACCCAGTACTTC; CDR3aa: CASSRGGPVQETQYF
v_gene: TRBV7-9; d_gene: -; len: 13; j_gene: TRBJ1-5; abundance: -; CDR3nt: TGTGCCAGCAGCTTAGCCCGAGGTCAGCCCCAGCATTTT; CDR3aa: CASSLARGQPQHF
v_gene: TRBV24-1; d_gene: -; len: 14; j_gene: TRBJ1-5; abundance: few; CDR3nt: TGTGCCACCAGTGAGCGGCGGGAATGGCAGCCCCAGCATTTT; CDR3aa: CATSERREWQPQHF
v_gene: TRBV20-1; d_gene: -; len: 13; j_gene: TRBJ2-5; abundance: -; CDR3nt: TGCAGTGCTAGAAAAAACCGCTTCGAGACCCAGTACTTC; CDR3aa: CSARKNRFETQYF
v_gene: TRBV7-9; d_gene: -; len: 18; j_gene: TRBJ2-7; abundance: -; CDR3nt: TGTGCCAGCAGCTTAGCCCTCGGGGCAGGGGTGGCCGAGGACGAGCAGTACTTC; CDR3aa: CASSLALGAGVAEDEQYF
v_gene: TRBV5-1; d_gene: -; len: 13; j_gene: TRBJ2-1; abundance: -; CDR3nt: TGCGCCAGCAGCTTGGGGGACCTCAATGAGCAGTTCTTC; CDR3aa: CASSLGDLNEQFF
v_gene: TRBV27; d_gene: TRBD2; len: 17; j_gene: TRBJ2-3; abundance: -; CDR3nt: TGTGCCAGCAGTTTATTGGGACTAGCGGGGGGGCAAGATACGCAGTATTTT; CDR3aa: CASSLLGLAGGQDTQYF
v_gene: TRBV7-8; d_gene: -; len: 17; j_gene: TRBJ2-5; abundance: -; CDR3nt: TGTGCCAGCAGCGCGCCCCTGGGGGGGGCCGTCCAAGAGACCCAGTACTTC; CDR3aa: CASSAPLGGAVQETQYF
v_gene: TRBV7-2; d_gene: -; len: 16; j_gene: TRBJ2-7; abundance: many; CDR3nt: TGTGCCAGCAGCTTGGGTCGGTCCTTGAGCTCCTACGAGCAGTACTTC; CDR3aa: CASSLGRSLSSYEQYF
v_gene: TRBV29-1; d_gene: -; len: 13; j_gene: TRBJ2-7; abundance: many; CDR3nt: TGCAGCGTTGAGGGATCGGACTCCTACGAGCAGTACTTC; CDR3aa: CSVEGSDSYEQYF
v_gene: TRBV2; d_gene: -; len: 15; j_gene: TRBJ1-2; abundance: -; CDR3nt: TGTGCCAGCAGTGAAGGGCAAATAGGTGTCTATGACTACACCTTC; CDR3aa: CASSEGQIGVYDYTF
v_gene: TRBV7-9; d_gene: TRBD1; len: 16; j_gene: TRBJ1-5; abundance: -; CDR3nt: TGTGCCAGCAGCCCAGGGGGCAGGGGTAGCAATCAGCCCCAGCATTTT; CDR3aa: CASSPGGRGSNQPQHF
v_gene: TRBV7-2; d_gene: TRBD2; len: 17; j_gene: TRBJ2-1; abundance: -; CDR3nt: TGTGCCAGCAGCTTATTACTAGCGGGACCCCCATACAATGAGCAGTTCTTC; CDR3aa: CASSLLLAGPPYNEQFF
v_gene: TRBV20-1; d_gene: TRBD1; len: 14; j_gene: TRBJ1-2; abundance: -; CDR3nt: TGCAGTGCTAGAGAAAACCACAGGGGTTCTGGCTACACCTTC; CDR3aa: CSARENHRGSGYTF
v_gene: TRBV7-9; d_gene: -; len: 13; j_gene: TRBJ1-1; abundance: once; CDR3nt: TGTGCCAGCAGTCCAACCAGGGCCCTGGGAGCTTTCTTT; CDR3aa: CASSPTRALGAFF
v_gene: TRBV5-1; d_gene: -; len: 15; j_gene: TRBJ2-3; abundance: -; CDR3nt: TGCGCCAGCAGCCGGTCTCTGCCGGGCGCAGATACGCAGTATTTT; CDR3aa: CASSRSLPGADTQYF
v_gene: TRBV10-3; d_gene: TRBD2; len: 15; j_gene: TRBJ2-3; abundance: -; CDR3nt: TGTGCCATCACCGAGCTAGCGGGGGGGCCGAATACGCAGTATTTT; CDR3aa: CAITELAGGPNTQYF
v_gene: TRBV29-1; d_gene: -; len: 14; j_gene: TRBJ2-3; abundance: -; CDR3nt: TGCAGCGTTGCGGGACCGTCGGGACCAGATACGCAGTATTTT; CDR3aa: CSVAGPSGPDTQYF
v_gene: TRBV6-5; d_gene: -; len: 14; j_gene: TRBJ1-2; abundance: -; CDR3nt: TGTGCCAGCAGTTACTCGATTGCAGGGTCTGGCTACACCTTC; CDR3aa: CASSYSIAGSGYTF
v_gene: TRBV20-1; d_gene: TRBD1; len: 15; j_gene: TRBJ1-1; abundance: -; CDR3nt: TGCAGTGCTAGAGATCCAGGGGGCTTGAACACTGAAGCTTTCTTT; CDR3aa: CSARDPGGLNTEAFF
v_gene: TRBV20-1; d_gene: TRBD1; len: 16; j_gene: TRBJ2-7; abundance: few; CDR3nt: TGCAGTGCTAAAGAAAAGGGGACAGGGGGATACTACGAGCAGTACTTC; CDR3aa: CSAKEKGTGGYYEQYF
v_gene: TRBV7-9; d_gene: -; len: 12; j_gene: TRBJ1-1; abundance: few; CDR3nt: TGTGCCAGCTGCGAGGTTAACACTGAAGCTTTCTTT; CDR3aa: CASCEVNTEAFF
v_gene: TRBV6-5; d_gene: -; len: 12; j_gene: TRBJ1-2; abundance: once; CDR3nt: TGTGCCAGCAGTAACACAGCCTATGGCTACACCTTC; CDR3aa: CASSNTAYGYTF